Sequencing of this T cell receptor beta chain was carried out in a study of T cells in women clearing cervical HPV infection. Clones were sequenced by immunoSEQ multiplex PCR, and TCRdb holds only the in-frame ones, with some missing. This specimen shows 39,000 or so clones; the ten leading clones hold approximately 6%. The receptor's source is a woman between 18 and 70 years old with a cervical HPV16 infection that either progressed to CIN3+ or cleared (not recorded which). The material sequenced was blood buffy coat.

The CDR3 bases that were read are TGTGCCAGCAGCCGAGACAGAGACTATGGC. Protein product: CASSRDRDYG. The whole CDR3 protein reads CASSRDRDYGYTF. The V and J genes are TRBV5-4 and TRBJ1-2; the D gene is possibly TRBD1 (5 bases). The read ends 3 residues before the CDR3 terminus; that terminus is restored from the germline J gene. There are 13 residues in the CDR3. CDR1 and CDR2 from the germline V gene are SGHNT and YYREEE (reference sequence). The V end lost 4 bases, the J end lost 3 bases, and 10 bases lay between the germline ends.